This T cell receptor beta chain was captured by sequencing in a study of T cell responses to AZD1222 COVID-19 vaccine. Study-wide results and caveats: Donors, mostly white British, included more females; clonal diversity was possibly underestimated. Just a handful of AZD1222 recipients were seropositive at baseline. Targets within unmutated variant regions were reportedly found for nearly half of spike-specific TCRs.

Details on this clone: The antigen remains undetermined.

The CDR3 contains 14 residues. Trimming took off 5 bases at V and 11 bases at J, with 16 bases between the two ends. From germline, CDR1 is MNHEY and CDR2 SVGAGI. Clones were read by immunoSEQ multiplex PCR, and TCRdb kept only the in-frame ones, dropping some. Among fewer than 100,000 clones listed, about 81% were seen once. Pooled together were second doses at about 4 or about 12 weeks. The chain links TRBV6-5 to TRBJ1-6, with D maybe TRBD1 (5 bases). The sequence was obtained from an adult who received the AZD1222 COVID-19 vaccine. The sequencing here drew on peripheral blood, taken 28 days after the second AZD1222 dose. The CDR3, as DNA: TGTGCCAGCAGTCTCCGGGGGTTTTTGGCACCCCTCCACTTT. Translated, it gives CASSLRGFLAPLHF.